Shown below are 25 T cell receptor beta chains from a single sample sequenced in a study of cytomegalovirus exposure and HLA in healthy donors. The PCR used 60 Vbeta and 13 Jbeta primers. Clones were sequenced by immunoSEQ multiplex PCR, and TCRdb holds only the in-frame ones, with some missing. The data hold 50,000 or so clones, with 65% to 80% observed a single time. The specimen sequenced was PBMCs. These receptor sequences come from a man aged 25-45 years in good health and CMV-seronegative.

The chain uses TRBV19 and TRBJ1-2; D is ambiguous. V lost 10 bases and J lost 4, with 10 bases in between. The germline V gene has CDR1 LNHDA and CDR2 SQIVND (reference sequence). The CDR3 is 11 residues long. The CDR3 region is CATRFVYGYTF. CDR3 sequence (DNA): TGTGCCACTAGATTCGTCTATGGCTACACCTTC.

This clone is a singleton in its sample. This chain connects TRBV29-1 to TRBJ2-7; 14 bases match TRBD2. Looked up from germline, CDR1 is SQVTM and CDR2 is ANQGSEA. The CDR3 extends over 14 amino acids. Germline trimming cut 5 bases from V and 3 bases from J; bases unmatched to any gene: 3. The CDR3 bases are TGCAGCGTTTTGGGACTAGCGGGAGTCTACGAGCAGTACTTC. It specifies CSVLGLAGVYEQYF.

This chain links TRBV5-1 with TRBJ2-1; D uncertain. V was shortened by 0 bases and J by 10 bases, with 5 bases between the two germline ends. Germline CDR1 and CDR2: SGHRS and YFSETQ. There are 11 residues in the CDR3. The DNA of the CDR3 is TGCGCCAGCAGCTTGGTTCGGGAGCAGTTCTTC. Its translation is CASSLVREQFF.

This clone is classed as medium-sized. The V gene is TRBV5-1, the J gene TRBJ2-1, with 9 bases aligning to TRBD2. The CDR3 covers 16 residues. V lost 1 base, J lost 4 bases, and 6 bases stayed unmatched. Germline V lookup: CDR1 SGHRS, CDR2 YFSETQ. CDR3 in amino acids: CASSLPAGGGYNEQFF. The CDR3 nucleotides are TGCGCCAGCAGCTTGCCGGCGGGAGGGGGATACAATGAGCAGTTCTTC.

A word on this clone: A much larger clone lies one base from this, so it may be a read error. The sample holds other DNA sequences that translate to the same CDR3. CDR3 in DNA: TGCGCCAGCAGCCCCAGCGGGAGCTCCTACAATGAGCAGTTCTTC. Translating it yields CASSPSGSSYNEQFF. The V call is TRBV5-1, the J call TRBJ2-1, with TRBD2 matching 8 bases. CDR1 and CDR2 from the germline V gene are SGHRS and YFSETQ. CDR3 length: 15 amino acids. Trimming cost V 4 bases and J 0 bases; bases outside gene matches: 3.

CDR3 in DNA: TGTGCCAGCAGTCGGGACAGGGGGACCACTGAAGCTTTCTTT. Its protein is CASSRDRGTTEAFF. This chain links TRBV7-9 with TRBJ1-1, with TRBD1 matching 11 bases. Per germline, CDR1 SEHNR and CDR2 FQNEAQ (reference sequence). The J segment lost 4 bases and the V segment lost 6 bases, leaving 4 bases of the junction unmatched. This CDR3 comprises 14 residues.

This clone was seen a single time. The V call is TRBV30, the J call TRBJ1-5; 7 bases are a match to TRBD1. The V and J ends lost 7 bases and 3 bases, in that order; junction bases with no gene match: 12. Looked up from germline, CDR1 is GTSNPN and CDR2 is SVGIG (reference sequence). This CDR3 has 15 amino acids. The CDR3 protein is CAYSHGTANNQPQHF. Here the CDR3 DNA reads TGTGCCTACTCTCATGGGACAGCAAACAATCAGCCCCAGCATTTT.

V usage is TRBV30 and J usage is TRBJ2-1; TRBD2 matches 11 bases. Trimming removed 4 bases from V and 9 bases from J; junction bases left unmatched: 8. CDR3 length equals 14 residues. CDR1 and CDR2 from the germline V gene are GTSNPN and SVGIG (reference sequence). CDR3 loop: CAWMLAGGPLEQFF. The CDR3 DNA is TGTGCCTGGATGTTAGCGGGAGGGCCTCTTGAGCAGTTCTTC.

This chain links TRBV29-1 with TRBJ2-3; D not resolved. Trimming took 7 bases from V and 2 from J, leaving 13 bases between them. CDR3 size: 13 residues. Germline assignment: CDR1 SQVTM and CDR2 ANQGSEA. CDR3 amino acids: CSETGFLTDTQYF. CDR3 in DNA: TGCAGCGAGACCGGGTTCCTCACAGATACGCAGTATTTT.

This sequence joins TRBV19 and TRBJ1-1; TRBD1 aligns across 8 bases. This CDR3 is 15 amino acids long. CDR1 LNHDA and CDR2 SQIVND come from the germline V gene (reference sequence). Unmatched junction bases numbered 10, after V lost 1 base and J lost 9 bases. In DNA form, the CDR3 reads TGTGCCAGTAGTATAGCCGGGACAGGAGTTTCCAAAGCTTTCTTT. As protein: CASSIAGTGVSKAFF.

The chain uses TRBV27 and TRBJ2-1; 7 bases line up with TRBD1. Germline V gives CDR1 MNHEY, CDR2 SMNVEV (reference sequence). The CDR3 consists of 14 residues. V lost 3 bases, J lost 4 bases, and 3 bases stayed unmatched. Here the CDR3 DNA reads TGTGCCAGCAGTTTTAGGGGGCGATACAATGAGCAGTTCTTC. It is translated as CASSFRGRYNEQFF.

This sequence joins TRBV11-2 and TRBJ2-7; 7 nucleotides line up with TRBD2. Trimming took 1 base from V and 2 from J; bases not matched to a gene: 5. Germline CDR1 SGHAT, CDR2 FQNNGV. CDR3 length: 15 residues. CDR3 residues: CASSLGTRGAYEQYF. CDR3 sequence (DNA): TGTGCCAGCAGCTTAGGGACTAGGGGAGCCTACGAGCAGTACTTC.

This sequence joins TRBV19 and TRBJ2-3; D is possibly TRBD1 (6 bases). The V gene's germline CDR1 is LNHDA and CDR2 SQIVND (reference sequence). This CDR3 is built from 15 residues. V gave up 3 bases and J gave up 3 bases, with 13 bases separating them. The DNA for the CDR3 is TGTGCCAGTAGTATGCAGGGGTCGCTAACAGATACGCAGTATTTT. It specifies CASSMQGSLTDTQYF.

The V and J genes are TRBV4-1 and TRBJ2-7, with TRBD2 matching over 8 bases. The V and J ends lost 0 bases and 6 bases, in that order; junction bases with no gene match: 10. CDR3 length equals 16 residues. In germline, CDR1 is MGHRA, CDR2 YSYEKL. Here the CDR3 DNA reads TGCGCCAGCAGCCAAGATCCCGGGACTAGTTCTTCCGAGCAGTACTTC. Its protein product is CASSQDPGTSSSEQYF.

The gene calls are TRBV7-8 and TRBJ2-7, with D maybe TRBD2 (5 bases). The germline gives CDR1 SGHVS, CDR2 FQNEAQ. The length of the CDR3 is 13 residues. Between the trimmed V and J ends, which lost 2 bases and 7 bases, there was a span of 12 bases. The CDR3 loop reads CASSLSLRGEQYF. CDR3 nucleotides: TGTGCCAGCAGCTTATCACTCCGGGGAGAGCAGTACTTC. The full variable domain, rest sourced from reference TRBV7-8 and TRBJ2-7, is GAGVSQSPRYKVAKRGQDVALRCDPISGHVSLFWYQQALGQGPEFLTYFQNEAQLDKSGLPSDRFFAERPEGSVSTLKIQRTQQEDSAVYLCASSLSLRGEQYFGPGTRLTVT.

The chain recombines TRBV5-1 with TRBJ1-4, with D perhaps matching TRBD1 (6 bases). V was shortened by 5 bases and J by 1 base, with 15 bases between the two germline ends. There are 16 residues in the CDR3. Germline V lookup: CDR1 SGHRS, CDR2 YFSETQ. The DNA of the CDR3 is TGCGCCAGCAGTTCCTGGGGGCCCGGAACTAATGAAAAACTGTTTTTT. Translation: CASSSWGPGTNEKLFF.

This chain links TRBV18 with TRBJ2-7, with TRBD1 as a possible D gene (6 bases). This CDR3 contains 15 residues. The V gene's germline CDR1 is KGHSH and CDR2 LQKENI. V lost 3 bases, J lost 4 bases, and 16 bases lay in between. The CDR3 DNA is TGTGCCAGCTCACCCCCCCAGGGGTATCCGTACGAGCAGTACTTC. Amino acid sequence: CASSPPQGYPYEQYF.

The chain combines TRBV4-2 with TRBJ2-6; D remains ambiguous. The length of the CDR3 is 15 residues. The V end lost 1 base, the J end lost 1 base, and 5 bases lay between the germline ends. CDR1 and CDR2 from the germline V gene are LGHNA and YNFKEQ. The DNA for the CDR3 is TGTGCCAGCAGCCAAGGAGCGTCTGGGGCCAACGTCCTGACTTTC. It encodes CASSQGASGANVLTF.

V usage is TRBV5-4 and J usage is TRBJ2-7, with D possibly matching TRBD2 (7 bases). V was clipped by 6 bases and J by 4 bases, with 14 bases between them. CDR3 length: 13 residues. CDR1 is SGHNT, CDR2 YYREEE, per germline (reference sequence). The CDR3 is CASNLEGGYEQYF. The CDR3, as DNA: TGTGCCAGCAACCTCGAGGGGGGGTACGAGCAGTACTTC.

This clone was seen a few times. The CDR3 region has the DNA TGTGCCAGCAGTGCGCTTTCGGACAGTTCTTATGGCTACACCTTC. It translates to CASSALSDSSYGYTF. The chain has TRBV6-1 and TRBJ1-2; possible D gene TRBD1, 6 bases. The germline V and J ends were trimmed by 4 bases and 5 bases, with 17 bases remaining between them. Looked up from germline, CDR1 is MNHNS and CDR2 is SASEGT. The CDR3 runs 15 residues.

By sample share, this clone is large. This chain links TRBV19 with TRBJ2-7; 8 bases agree with TRBD1. The CDR3 covers 15 residues. Germline lookup yields CDR1 LNHDA and CDR2 SQIVND (reference sequence). V dropped 4 bases and J dropped 3; count of bases not matched to a gene: 8. The chain's CDR3 is CASSTGQGRYYEQYF. CDR3 coding DNA: TGTGCCAGTAGTACCGGACAGGGCCGATACTACGAGCAGTACTTC.

Details on this clone: The same CDR3 is also encoded by other DNA sequences in this sample. V gene TRBV5-6 combines with J gene TRBJ2-1, with a weak D call TRBD1 (5 bases). Per the germline V gene, CDR1 is SGHDT and CDR2 is YYEEEE. The V end lost 5 bases, the J end lost 4 bases, and 16 bases lay between the germline ends. The CDR3 consists of 15 residues. The CDR3: CASSYDSSRYNEQFF. CDR3 in DNA: TGTGCCAGCAGTTACGACAGCTCCAGATACAATGAGCAGTTCTTC.

The chain uses TRBV5-6 and TRBJ1-5; no firm D call. CDR1 and CDR2 (germline): SGHDT, YYEEEE. This CDR3 is built from 12 residues. V lost 1 base to trimming and J lost 6 bases, with 5 bases between them. Written as DNA, the CDR3 is TGTGCCAGCAGCTTGTTCGGTCAGCCCCAGCATTTT. Translating it yields CASSLFGQPQHF.

This chain uses TRBV15 with TRBJ1-1; D remains unclear. The CDR3 loop spans 15 amino acids. CDR1 and CDR2 from the germline V gene are LNHNV and YYDKDF (reference sequence). Trimming left V 0 bases short and J 6 bases short, with 14 bases between. CDR3: CATSRDASISAEAFF. As DNA, the CDR3 is TGTGCCACCAGCAGAGACGCCTCCATTAGCGCTGAAGCTTTCTTT.

The chain's CDR3 is CASSPVGRGLGNTIYF. In DNA form, the CDR3 reads TGTGCCAGCAGTCCCGTCGGGAGAGGGCTTGGAAACACCATATATTTT. The V call is TRBV28, the J call TRBJ1-3; D remains ambiguous. Trimming removed 5 bases from V and 3 bases from J, with 17 bases in between. The CDR3 has 16 residues. From germline, CDR1 is MDHEN and CDR2 SYDVKM.